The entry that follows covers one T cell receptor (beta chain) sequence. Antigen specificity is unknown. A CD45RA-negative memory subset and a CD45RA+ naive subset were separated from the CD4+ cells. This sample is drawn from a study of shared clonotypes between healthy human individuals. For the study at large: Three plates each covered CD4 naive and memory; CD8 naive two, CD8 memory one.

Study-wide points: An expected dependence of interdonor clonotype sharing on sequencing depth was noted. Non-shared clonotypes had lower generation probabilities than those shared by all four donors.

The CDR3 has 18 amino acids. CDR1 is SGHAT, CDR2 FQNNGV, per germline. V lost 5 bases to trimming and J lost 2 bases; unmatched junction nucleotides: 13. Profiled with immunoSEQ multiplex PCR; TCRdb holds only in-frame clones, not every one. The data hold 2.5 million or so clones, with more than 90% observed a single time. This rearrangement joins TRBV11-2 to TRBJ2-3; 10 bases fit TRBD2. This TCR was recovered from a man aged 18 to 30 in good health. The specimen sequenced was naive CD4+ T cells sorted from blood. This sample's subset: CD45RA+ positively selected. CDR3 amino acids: CASSAQGLAVSLTDTQYF. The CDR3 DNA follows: TGTGCCAGCAGCGCGCAAGGACTAGCGGTTTCGCTCACAGATACGCAGTATTTT.